The 18 T cell receptor beta chains below come from one sample, sequenced in a study of post-analysis software for immune sequencing data. Prepared TCR beta cDNA libraries contained unique molecular identifiers. TCRdb recomputed calls from the PCR reads with MiXCR, one row per CDR3 protein. The table shows 650,000 to 850,000 distinct CDR3 sequences, with 53% occurring only once. Their antigen targets remain unknown. Study-level results: Controls showed lower frequencies than patients for roughly five TRBV segments, and TRBV5-6, TRBV5-1 and TRBV20-1 were among these.

Sample: blood. The receptors stem from a girl aged 10-17 years with multiple sclerosis.

This clonotype was seen once. The rearrangement uses TRBV7-2 and TRBJ2-5; TRBD1 agrees at 7 bases. Gene TRBJ2-7 matches the end of the DNA better, so the J call may be wrong. The CDR3 covers 15 residues. In germline, CDR1 is SGHTA, CDR2 FQGNSA. Here the CDR3 reads CASSLERGRCHEQYF. CDR3 DNA sequence: TGTGCCAGCAGCTTAGAGAGGGGGCGCTGCCACGAGCAGTACTTC.

The chain is built from TRBV29-1 and TRBJ2-5, with TRBD1 identical over 7 bases. V was clipped by 4 bases and J by 5 bases; unmatched bases: 7. The CDR3 spans 13 residues. Germline CDR1 SQVTM, CDR2 ANQGSEA. CDR3 amino acids: CSVATGPPETQYF. CDR3 DNA sequence: TGCAGCGTTGCGACAGGGCCTCCGGAGACCCAGTACTTC. Full variable domain (outside the CDR3, taken from reference TRBV29-1 and TRBJ2-5): SAVISQKPSRDICQRGTSLTIQCQVDSQVTMMFWYRQQPGQSLTLIATANQGSEATYESGFVIDKFPISRPNLTFSTLTVSNMSPEDSSIYLCSVATGPPETQYFGPGTRLLVL.

This clonotype showed up just once. This chain links TRBV20-1 with TRBJ2-7; D tentatively reads TRBD1 or TRBD2 (5 bases each). V dropped 6 bases and J dropped 2 bases, with 17 bases sitting between them. The CDR3 runs 14 residues. Germline CDR1 DFQATT, CDR2 SNEGSKA (reference sequence). The chain's CDR3 is CSATGTAVTYEQYF. CDR3 DNA sequence: TGCAGTGCCACCGGGACGGCAGTCACCTACGAGCAGTACTTC.

This clonotype was recorded a few times. The chain recombines TRBV12-3 or TRBV12-4 with TRBJ2-7; 11 bases line up with TRBD2. The CDR3 has 15 residues. V was pared by 6 bases and J by 3 bases, with 7 bases of the junction left unmatched. The CDR3 DNA reads as TGTGCCAGCAGGTTGACTAGCGGGACTTTCTACGAGCAGTACTTC. Encoded protein: CASRLTSGTFYEQYF.

V gene TRBV29-1 combines with J gene TRBJ2-7; 9 nucleotides line up with TRBD1. The CDR3 contains 11 residues. Germline V CDR1 and CDR2: SQVTM, ANQGSEA. V dropped 4 bases and J dropped 5; count of bases not matched to a gene: 0. CDR3 nucleotides: TGCAGCGTTGGGGACAGGGACGAGCAGTACTTC. Translating it yields CSVGDRDEQYF.

The CDR3 DNA sequence: TGTGCCAGCCTTGGGACCAACCACACTGAAGCTTTCTTT. Amino acid sequence: CASLGTNHTEAFF. This chain connects TRBV7-9 to TRBJ1-1; D perhaps matches TRBD1 (5 bases). The CDR3 contains 13 residues. V was clipped by 8 bases and J by 3 bases, with 13 bases between them. From germline, CDR1 is SEHNR and CDR2 FQNEAQ (reference sequence).

This sequence joins TRBV7-6 and TRBJ2-1; 8 bases agree with TRBD2. The DNA end is a closer match to TRBJ2-7, so the J assignment may be wrong. This CDR3 is built from 18 residues. The germline V gene has CDR1 SGHVS and CDR2 FNYEAQ. CDR3 sequence: CASSSRPSWTSSYNEQYF. As DNA, the CDR3 is TGTGCCAGCAGCTCCAGGCCGTCTTGGACTAGCTCCTACAATGAGCAGTACTTC.

V gene TRBV2 combines with J gene TRBJ2-1; perhaps TRBD2 as D (5 bases). In germline, CDR1 is SNHLY, CDR2 FYNNEI. This CDR3 region has 15 residues. V was clipped by 7 bases and J by 0 bases, with 13 bases between them. The CDR3 reads CASIMDWPSYNEQFF. In DNA, the CDR3 is TGTGCCAGCATCATGGACTGGCCCTCCTACAATGAGCAGTTCTTC.

V usage is TRBV29-1 and J usage is TRBJ1-2; possibly TRBD1 for D (5 bases). CDR1 SQVTM and CDR2 ANQGSEA come from the germline V gene. The CDR3 totals 14 residues. Trimming shortened V by 3 bases and J by 9 bases, and 20 bases separated the two germline ends. CDR3 amino acids: CSVENRLESYRYTF. CDR3 nucleotides: TGCAGCGTTGAGAACAGGCTAGAGTCGTATCGCTACACCTTC.

The chain uses TRBV4-1 and TRBJ1-4, with 8 nucleotides matching TRBD1. This CDR3 spans 17 amino acids. Unmatched junction bases numbered 7, after V lost 4 bases and J lost 0 bases. Germline V CDR1 and CDR2: MGHRA, YSYEKL. The CDR3 DNA is TGCGCCAGCAGCCCACACGGACAGGGCGCAACTAATGAAAAACTGTTTTTT. Amino acid sequence: CASSPHGQGATNEKLFF.

This clonotype was picked up a small number of times. The CDR3, as DNA: TGTGCCAGCAGTGTCCCGGGACAAACGGAAGCTTTCTTT. It is translated as CASSVPGQTEAFF. The chain joins TRBV12-3 or TRBV12-4 to TRBJ1-1, with a weak D call TRBD1 (6 bases). The ends were cut back, 5 bases at V and 8 bases at J, with 15 bases in the middle. This CDR3 region has 13 residues.

This clonotype was recorded a few times. The CDR3 protein is CASSLSRIGGISYGYTF. The CDR3 DNA sequence: TGTGCCAGCAGTTTATCCCGCATTGGAGGGATCTCCTATGGCTACACCTTC. V usage is TRBV27 and J usage is TRBJ1-2, with unresolved D. The V and J ends lost 0 bases and 4 bases respectively, with 18 bases between them. The CDR3 totals 17 residues. CDR1 and CDR2 from the germline V gene are MNHEY and SMNVEV (reference sequence).

Concerning this clonotype: The junction differs from germline at one of its ends, possibly a read error. The V gene is TRBV7-6, the J gene TRBJ1-5; maybe TRBD1 (6 bases). The CDR3 consists of 15 residues. Germline V lookup: CDR1 SGHVS, CDR2 FNYEAQ. CDR3 sequence reads: CASSLDTGSNQPQHF. DNA of the CDR3: TGTGCCAGCAGCTTAGACACAGGGAGCAATCAACCCCAGCATTTT.

This clonotype was counted a single time. The chain combines TRBV20-1 with TRBJ2-7; D possibly matches TRBD1 or TRBD2 (6 bases each). CDR3 length equals 16 residues. V lost 2 bases, J lost 2 bases, and 19 bases lay in between. CDR1 and CDR2 from the germline V gene are DFQATT and SNEGSKA (reference sequence). The CDR3 region is CSARRGDSSSTYEQYF. As DNA, the CDR3 is TGCAGTGCTAGAAGGGGGGACTCCTCTTCTACCTACGAGCAGTACTTC.

The rearrangement uses TRBV12-3 or TRBV12-4 and TRBJ2-5; TRBD1 matches at 9 bases. The CDR3 is 15 residues long. J gave up 5 bases and V 6 bases, and 10 bases lay outside the gene matches. The CDR3: CASSPGGGQGETQYF. The CDR3 bases are TGTGCCAGCAGCCCAGGAGGCGGACAGGGGGAGACCCAGTACTTC.

The chain couples TRBV6-6 to TRBJ1-2; D is ambiguous. Trimming stripped 5 bases from V and 4 bases from J, with 11 bases between. This CDR3 has 13 amino acids. The germline V gene encodes CDR1 MNHNY and CDR2 SVGAGI (reference sequence). The CDR3 reads CASSNDGSYGYTF. The CDR3 DNA reads TGTGCCAGCAGTAACGACGGAAGCTATGGCTACACCTTC.

This sequence joins TRBV25-1 and TRBJ2-4; 8 bases are shared with TRBD1. The length of the CDR3 is 18 residues. V gave up 3 bases and J gave up 1 base; unmatched junction bases: 11. CDR1 and CDR2 from the germline V gene are MGHDK and SYGVNS. CDR3 protein: CASSEVSGQGSAKNIQYF. In DNA form, the CDR3 reads TGTGCCAGCAGTGAGGTATCTGGACAGGGCTCGGCCAAAAACATTCAGTACTTC.

This clonotype showed up just once. In nucleotides, the CDR3 is TGCAGTGCTACCGACAGGGGCCGCAGCTCCTACGAGCAGTACTTC. It translates to CSATDRGRSSYEQYF. The rearrangement uses TRBV20-1 and TRBJ2-7; 8 bases fit TRBD1. Germline V gene lookup returns CDR1 DFQATT and CDR2 SNEGSKA (reference sequence). The CDR3 is made up of 15 amino acids. V was pared by 4 bases and J by 0 bases, with 8 bases of the junction left unmatched.